One sample yielded the 32 T cell receptor beta chains listed below, sequenced in a study of naive and memory T cell subsets. Two oligonucleotides, mixed equimolar, formed the beta constant-region primer covering TRBC1 and TRBC2. TCRdb processed the UMI-ligation and nested PCR reads anew with MiXCR; each CDR3 protein has one entry. In the table there are under 100,000 distinct CDR3 sequences, more than 6.5% of which are singletons. The sample consisted of central memory CD4+ T cells from blood. All receptors derive from a human donor in good health.

This clonotype was observed a handful of times. The chain combines TRBV14 with TRBJ2-3; TRBD1 might be the D (6 bases). Trimming left V 0 bases short and J 3 bases short, with 13 bases between. CDR3 size: 16 residues. Germline lookup yields CDR1 SGHDN and CDR2 FVKESK. CDR3: CASSQDPGVWTDTQYF. For the CDR3, the DNA is TGTGCCAGCAGCCAAGATCCAGGGGTTTGGACAGATACGCAGTATTTT.

This clonotype has more than one count but fewer than ten. The chain recombines TRBV7-2 with TRBJ2-7, with a tentative D call TRBD2 (6 bases). V gave up 6 bases and J gave up 6 bases, with 15 bases separating them. The CDR3 has 13 amino acids. Germline assignment: CDR1 SGHTA and CDR2 FQGNSA. CDR3 DNA sequence: TGTGCCAGCAGGCTATCGGGAGTCTTCGAGCAGTACTTC. Translating gives CASRLSGVFEQYF. The complete variable domain, with remaining parts taken from reference TRBV7-2 and TRBJ2-7, reads GAGVSQSPSNKVTEKGKDVELRCDPISGHTALYWYRQSLGQGLEFLIYFQGNSAPDKSGLPSDRFSAERTGGSVSTLTIQRTQQEDSAVYLCASRLSGVFEQYFGPGTRLTVT.

This clonotype was counted ten times or more. J is TRBJ2-7 and V is TRBV11-1, with D perhaps TRBD1 (6 bases). Trimming removed 3 bases at V and 2 bases at J, with 11 bases between. CDR1 SGHAT and CDR2 FQDESV come from the germline V gene (reference sequence). The CDR3 consists of 14 residues. CDR3 sequence (DNA): TGTGCCAGCAGCTTCGGACAGAGAGCCTACGAGCAGTACTTC. Its protein product is CASSFGQRAYEQYF.

This clonotype occurred many times. The chain couples TRBV4-3 to TRBJ1-2, with D unresolved. Trimming left V 6 bases short and J 4 bases short, with 21 bases between. Germline V gives CDR1 LGHNA, CDR2 YSLEER. CDR3 size: 16 residues. CDR3 residues: CASSRETRPDTYGYTF. In DNA, the CDR3 is TGCGCCAGCAGTAGAGAGACCCGACCCGATACCTATGGCTACACCTTC.

The table lists this clonotype with many counts. The V call is TRBV18, the J call TRBJ2-3; possible D gene TRBD2, 5 bases. With 3 bases removed from V and 4 bases from J, the gap between germline ends came to 17 bases. The CDR3 is made up of 16 amino acids. The germline gives CDR1 KGHSH, CDR2 LQKENI. This chain's CDR3 is CASSPQETTRPDTQYF. The DNA for the CDR3 is TGTGCCAGCTCACCTCAGGAGACTACTCGCCCAGATACGCAGTATTTT.

This clonotype was picked up a small number of times. The CDR3 loop is CASSLKGASGYTF. In DNA, the CDR3 is TGTGCCAGCAGTTTAAAGGGGGCGAGTGGCTACACCTTC. V is TRBV28 and J is TRBJ1-2, with 7 bases lining up with TRBD1. The germline V gene encodes CDR1 MDHEN and CDR2 SYDVKM. CDR3 size: 13 residues. J lost 7 bases, V lost 2 bases, and 4 bases had no gene match.

The J gene is TRBJ1-2, the V gene TRBV7-2, with TRBD1 matching over 7 bases. Germline V gene lookup returns CDR1 SGHTA and CDR2 FQGNSA. The CDR3 totals 13 residues. V was clipped by 1 base and J by 6 bases; unmatched bases: 2. CDR3 amino acids: CASSLVGTDGYTF. CDR3 nucleotide sequence: TGTGCCAGCAGCTTAGTTGGGACAGATGGCTACACCTTC.

The V call is TRBV19, the J call TRBJ2-2, with 9 bases lining up with TRBD1. Looked up from germline, CDR1 is LNHDA and CDR2 is SQIVND (reference sequence). After removal of 4 bases from V and 2 bases from J, the junction contained 2 bases not matched to a gene. CDR3 length: 15 residues. CDR3 nucleotides: TGTGCCAGTAGTAGGGACAGGGACAACACCGGGGAGCTGTTTTTT. It translates to CASSRDRDNTGELFF. Complete variable domain (other parts from reference TRBV19 and TRBJ2-2): DGGITQSPKYLFRKEGQNVTLSCEQNLNHDAMYWYRQDPGQGLRLIYYSQIVNDFQKGDIAEGYSVSREKKESFPLTVTSAQKNPTAFYLCASSRDRDNTGELFFGEGSRLTVL.

This clonotype has more than one count but fewer than ten. The chain combines TRBV23-1 with TRBJ2-3; possible D gene TRBD1, 5 bases. TRBV23-1 falls under the ORF class, with uncertain function. The CDR3 totals 16 residues. Trimming removed 2 bases from V and 2 bases from J, with 14 bases in between. The CDR3 here is CASSQTTATYTDTQYF. CDR3 coding DNA: TGCGCCAGCAGTCAAACGACAGCTACCTACACAGATACGCAGTATTTT.

V usage is TRBV7-2 and J usage is TRBJ2-7; D might be TRBD1 (5 bases). Per the germline V gene, CDR1 is SGHTA and CDR2 is FQGNSA. CDR3 length equals 15 residues. Between the trimmed V and J ends, which lost 3 bases and 2 bases, there was a span of 14 bases. CDR3 in DNA: TGTGCCAGCAGCTTGGGGCCGGCTTCCCCCTACGAGCAGTACTTC. It yields the protein CASSLGPASPYEQYF.

This clonotype was found many times. This sequence joins TRBV6-2 or TRBV6-3 and TRBJ1-4; unclear D gene. Per germline, CDR1 MNHEY and CDR2 SVGEGT. This CDR3 spans 16 amino acids. Trimming took 6 bases from V and 0 from J, leaving 14 bases between them. The CDR3 here is CASSPRVGATNEKLFF. The CDR3 nucleotides are TGTGCCAGCAGCCCCCGCGTGGGTGCAACTAATGAAAAACTGTTTTTT.

This chain uses TRBV5-6 with TRBJ2-1; no reliable D call. The ends were cut back, 6 bases at V and 6 bases at J, with 16 bases in the middle. Germline CDR1 is SGHDT and CDR2 is YYEEEE. The CDR3 totals 14 residues. The CDR3 DNA reads as TGTGCCAGCATCACCTTCTTAGCCCGCAATGAGCAGTTCTTC. Its translation is CASITFLARNEQFF.

Many counts were recorded for this clonotype. The chain employs TRBV5-1 and TRBJ2-1; no firm D call. This CDR3 contains 11 residues. Trimming pared 2 bases from V and 9 bases from J, leaving 6 bases between. CDR1 is SGHRS and CDR2 is YFSETQ in the germline V gene. The chain's CDR3 is CASSLEFEQFF. The CDR3 DNA follows: TGCGCCAGCAGCTTAGAGTTTGAGCAGTTCTTC.

This clonotype was counted between two and nine times. The chain employs TRBV20-1 and TRBJ2-2; 8 bases fit TRBD2. Germline V gene lookup returns CDR1 DFQATT and CDR2 SNEGSKA (reference sequence). V shed 3 bases and J 7 bases; nucleotides not matched to a gene: 4. The CDR3 loop spans 13 amino acids. DNA for the CDR3: TGCAGTGCTAGCGGGGGGGCGGTCGGGGAGCTGTTTTTT. Protein: CSASGGAVGELFF.

This clonotype was recorded many times. The chain links TRBV6-4 to TRBJ2-5; D gene uncertain. Germline V gives CDR1 MRHNA, CDR2 SNTAGT. V was pared by 2 bases and J by 2 bases, with 9 bases between. The CDR3 covers 14 residues. The CDR3 loop reads CASSDRAKQETQYF. CDR3 DNA sequence: TGTGCCAGCAGTGACAGGGCGAAACAAGAGACCCAGTACTTC.

This clonotype was counted ten times or more. The gene calls are TRBV19 and TRBJ2-3; D tentatively reads TRBD1 or TRBD2 (5 bases each). Germline V gene sequence: CDR1 LNHDA, CDR2 SQIVND (reference sequence). The ends were cut back, 7 bases at V and 3 bases at J, with 17 bases in the middle. CDR3 length equals 15 residues. CDR3 residues: CASTDVGDATDTQYF. CDR3 DNA sequence: TGTGCCAGTACCGACGTAGGGGACGCGACAGATACGCAGTATTTT.

This clonotype was counted many times. The chain uses TRBV6-1 and TRBJ1-3, with 8 positions matching TRBD1. This CDR3 is 15 amino acids long. From germline, CDR1 is MNHNS and CDR2 SASEGT. The J segment lost 4 bases and the V segment lost 1 base, leaving 3 bases of the junction unmatched. CDR3 in amino acids: CASSEGRTGGNTIYF. Here the CDR3 DNA reads TGTGCCAGCAGTGAAGGCCGGACAGGGGGAAACACCATATATTTT.

In its sample, this clonotype was seen many times. The chain combines TRBV7-2 with TRBJ2-3; D gene ambiguous. Germline V gene sequence: CDR1 SGHTA, CDR2 FQGNSA. The CDR3 spans 10 residues. V lost 1 base, J lost 10 bases, and 3 bases lay in between. The CDR3 nucleotides read TGTGCCAGCAGCTTAGGGGCGCAGTATTTT. Its protein is CASSLGAQYF.

The chain is built from TRBV7-2 and TRBJ1-1; D is uncertain. This CDR3 comprises 14 residues. Trimming shortened V by 3 bases and J by 1 base, and 9 bases separated the two germline ends. In germline, CDR1 is SGHTA, CDR2 FQGNSA. This CDR3 is CASSFALSNTEAFF. DNA for the CDR3: TGTGCCAGCAGCTTCGCCTTATCGAACACTGAAGCTTTCTTT.

This clonotype has more than one count but fewer than ten. The V call is TRBV12-3 or TRBV12-4, the J call TRBJ2-1; perhaps TRBD1 as D (5 bases). V was trimmed by 2 bases and J by 1 base, leaving 9 bases between them. The CDR3 extends over 15 amino acids. CDR3 nucleotides: TGTGCCAGCAGTTTATCCCAGGGTTCCTACAATGAGCAGTTCTTC. Its protein is CASSLSQGSYNEQFF.

This clonotype was seen at least ten times. V usage is TRBV21-1 and J usage is TRBJ1-1; the table calls TRBD1, which could not be checked here. TRBV21-1 is a pseudogene locus. CDR3 length equals 16 residues. The chain's CDR3 is CASSKGSGNGGTEAFF. CDR3 in DNA: TGTGCCAGCAGCAAAGGGTCAGGGAACGGGGGCACTGAAGCTTTCTTT.

A remark on this clonotype: A read error is possible here, since a much larger clone lies one base away. This chain links TRBV29-1 with TRBJ2-3; 8 nucleotides agree with TRBD2. With V trimmed by 7 bases and J by 8 bases, 14 bases remained unmatched. The germline V gene has CDR1 SQVTM and CDR2 ANQGSEA. The CDR3 spans 14 residues. Written as DNA, the CDR3 is TGCAGCGCCCACTTTGCGGGGGGTCAGGGTACGCAGTATTTT. Translated, it gives CSAHFAGGQGTQYF.

This clonotype was detected ten times or more. The chain employs TRBV5-6 and TRBJ2-7, with D possibly being TRBD1 or TRBD2 (5 bases each). The CDR3 length is 14 residues. V lost 1 base and J lost 9, with 17 bases in between. Germline CDR1 reads SGHDT; CDR2 reads YYEEEE. In DNA form, the CDR3 reads TGTGCCAGCAGCTTGACCCGAACTAGGGGCGGGCAGTACTTC. It yields the protein CASSLTRTRGGQYF.

Ten or more counts support this clonotype. V is TRBV18 and J is TRBJ1-1, with D unresolved. The CDR3 has 13 residues. V shed 6 bases and J shed 0 bases, with 8 bases lying between them. Germline assignment: CDR1 KGHSH and CDR2 LQKENI. Here the CDR3 DNA reads TGTGCCAGCTCTCCAGGAATGAACACTGAAGCTTTCTTT. This gives the protein CASSPGMNTEAFF.

The table lists this clonotype with many counts. This chain connects TRBV20-1 to TRBJ1-1; D not certain. The CDR3 runs 13 residues. Germline values: CDR1 DFQATT, CDR2 SNEGSKA (reference sequence). Trimming left V 3 bases short and J 0 bases short, with 8 bases between. The CDR3 reads CSASARMNTEAFF. As DNA, the CDR3 is TGCAGTGCTAGTGCCAGGATGAACACTGAAGCTTTCTTT.

This clonotype showed up many times. The chain joins TRBV19 to TRBJ1-6; perhaps TRBD1 as D (6 bases). V dropped 8 bases and J dropped 10 bases, with 18 bases sitting between them. This CDR3 is 14 amino acids long. Germline V gives CDR1 LNHDA, CDR2 SQIVND (reference sequence). CDR3: CASAGTTGESPLHF. Here the CDR3 DNA reads TGTGCCAGTGCCGGGACAACGGGAGAATCACCCCTCCACTTT. Full variable domain (rest looked up from reference TRBV19 and TRBJ1-6): DGGITQSPKYLFRKEGQNVTLSCEQNLNHDAMYWYRQDPGQGLRLIYYSQIVNDFQKGDIAEGYSVSREKKESFPLTVTSAQKNPTAFYLCASAGTTGESPLHFGNGTRLTVT.

This clonotype was observed at least ten times. The rearrangement joins TRBV14 to TRBJ1-2; D not certain. Trimming removed 0 bases from V and 4 bases from J, with 12 bases in between. The CDR3 sequence is 15 residues long. Germline V gives CDR1 SGHDN, CDR2 FVKESK. The CDR3 DNA reads as TGTGCCAGCAGCCAAGATGGGCGGCTAAGCTATGGCTACACCTTC. It yields the protein CASSQDGRLSYGYTF. Filled out from reference TRBV14 and TRBJ1-2, the complete variable domain reads EAGVTQFPSHSVIEKGQTVTLRCDPISGHDNLYWYRRVMGKEIKFLLHFVKESKQDESGMPNNRFLAERTGGTYSTLKVQPAELEDSGVYFCASSQDGRLSYGYTFGSGTRLTVV.

J is TRBJ2-3 and V is TRBV7-2; 8 positions match TRBD2. Germline CDR1 is SGHTA and CDR2 is FQGNSA. Trimming removed 7 bases from V and 7 bases from J; junction bases left unmatched: 16. The CDR3 loop spans 16 amino acids. This chain's CDR3 is CASNNAIGGAPHTQYF. DNA of the CDR3: TGTGCCAGCAACAACGCTATCGGGGGGGCTCCTCATACGCAGTATTTT.

This clonotype was counted ten times or more. The chain employs TRBV12-3 or TRBV12-4 and TRBJ1-6; 8 nucleotides line up with TRBD1. This CDR3 contains 14 residues. V gave up 6 bases and J gave up 13 bases; unmatched junction bases: 11. DNA of the CDR3: TGTGCCAGCAGCCCAGGACAGGGCCTAGATCCCCTCCACTTT. Residues: CASSPGQGLDPLHF.

In its sample, this clonotype was seen a few times. The chain employs TRBV7-2 and TRBJ2-1; 13 bases map to TRBD2. The CDR3 sequence is 17 residues long. CDR1 and CDR2 from the germline V gene are SGHTA and FQGNSA. V was clipped by 5 bases and J by 5 bases; unmatched bases: 9. CDR3 coding DNA: TGTGCCAGCAGCCTGAGACTAGCGGGGGGCCACAACAATGAGCAGTTCTTC. It specifies CASSLRLAGGHNNEQFF.

The chain joins TRBV29-1 to TRBJ2-6; TRBD1 might be the D (5 bases). The CDR3 sequence is 13 residues long. Germline loops: CDR1 SQVTM, CDR2 ANQGSEA. The ends were cut back, 7 bases at V and 4 bases at J, with 11 bases in the middle. CDR3 DNA sequence: TGCAGCGCGCAGGGTTCCGGGGCCAACGTCCTGACTTTC. Translated, it gives CSAQGSGANVLTF.

Ten or more counts support this clonotype. This chain uses TRBV7-9 with TRBJ1-1, with D hard to call. The CDR3 loop spans 12 amino acids. V lost 2 bases and J 7 bases, leaving 8 bases between the germline ends. Per the germline V gene, CDR1 is SEHNR and CDR2 is FQNEAQ (reference sequence). The CDR3 nucleotides read TGTGCCAGCAGCTTACGGGGAATTGAAGCTTTCTTT. Translation: CASSLRGIEAFF.